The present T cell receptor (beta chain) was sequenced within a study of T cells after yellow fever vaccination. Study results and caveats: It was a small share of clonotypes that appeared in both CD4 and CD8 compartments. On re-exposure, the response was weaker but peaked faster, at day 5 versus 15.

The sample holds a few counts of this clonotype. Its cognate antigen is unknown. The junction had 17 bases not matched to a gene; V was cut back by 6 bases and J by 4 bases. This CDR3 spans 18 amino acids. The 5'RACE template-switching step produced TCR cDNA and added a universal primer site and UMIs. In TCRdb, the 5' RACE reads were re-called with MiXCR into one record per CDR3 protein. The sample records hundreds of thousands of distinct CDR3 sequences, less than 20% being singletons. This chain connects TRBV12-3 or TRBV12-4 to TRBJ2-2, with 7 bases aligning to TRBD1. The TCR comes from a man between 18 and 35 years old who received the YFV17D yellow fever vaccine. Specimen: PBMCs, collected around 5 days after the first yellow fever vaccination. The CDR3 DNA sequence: TGTGCCAGCAGAATGCTCCGCCGACAGGGCCGGGCCACCGGGGAGCTGTTTTTT. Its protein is CASRMLRRQGRATGELFF.